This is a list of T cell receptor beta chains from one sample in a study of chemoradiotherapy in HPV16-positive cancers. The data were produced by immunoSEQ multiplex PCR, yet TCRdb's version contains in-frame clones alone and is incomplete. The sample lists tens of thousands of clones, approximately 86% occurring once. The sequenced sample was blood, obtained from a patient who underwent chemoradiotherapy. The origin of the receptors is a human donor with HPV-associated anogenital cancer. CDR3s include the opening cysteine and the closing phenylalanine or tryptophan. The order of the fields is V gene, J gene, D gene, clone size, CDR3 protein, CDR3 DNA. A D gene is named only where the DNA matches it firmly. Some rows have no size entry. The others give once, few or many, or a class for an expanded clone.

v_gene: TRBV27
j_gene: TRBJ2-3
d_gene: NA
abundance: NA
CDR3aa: CASSLRQLLPQYF
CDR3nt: TGTGCCAGCAGTTTACGACAGCTCCTTCCGCAGTATTTT

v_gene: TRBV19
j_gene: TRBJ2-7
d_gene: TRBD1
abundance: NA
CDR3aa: CASSIAGTAYEQYF
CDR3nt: TGTGCCAGTAGTATAGCCGGGACAGCGTACGAGCAGTACTTC

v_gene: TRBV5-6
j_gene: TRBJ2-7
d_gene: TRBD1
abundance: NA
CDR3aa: CASSLSPGTGYEQYF
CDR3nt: TGTGCCAGCAGCTTGAGTCCCGGGACAGGGTACGAGCAGTACTTC

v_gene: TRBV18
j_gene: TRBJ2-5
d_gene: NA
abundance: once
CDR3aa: CASSPPAETQYF
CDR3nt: TGTGCCAGCTCACCACCGGCAGAGACCCAGTACTTC

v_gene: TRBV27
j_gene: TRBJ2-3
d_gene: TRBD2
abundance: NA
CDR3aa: CASSLSAGGKADTQYF
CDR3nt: TGTGCCAGCAGTTTATCAGCGGGAGGAAAGGCAGATACGCAGTATTTT

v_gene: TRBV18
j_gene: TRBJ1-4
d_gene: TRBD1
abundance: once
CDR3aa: CASSPRDSNEKLFF
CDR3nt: TGTGCCAGCTCACCTCGGGACAGTAATGAAAAACTGTTTTTT

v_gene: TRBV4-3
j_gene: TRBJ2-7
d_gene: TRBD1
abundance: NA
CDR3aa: CASSQGPGGLYEQYF
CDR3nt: TGCGCCAGCAGCCAAGGGCCAGGGGGCCTATACGAGCAGTACTTC

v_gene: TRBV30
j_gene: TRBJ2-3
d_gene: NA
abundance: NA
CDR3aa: CAWSVPLLGTQYF
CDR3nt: TGTGCCTGGAGTGTGCCCCTTCTTGGTACGCAGTATTTT

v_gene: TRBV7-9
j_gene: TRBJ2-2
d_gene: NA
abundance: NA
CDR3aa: CASSLAQGNTGELFF
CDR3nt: TGTGCCAGCAGCTTAGCGCAGGGGAACACCGGGGAGCTGTTTTTT

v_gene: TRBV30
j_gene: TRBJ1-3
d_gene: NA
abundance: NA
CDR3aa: CAILLTRSGNTIYF
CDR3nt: TGTGCGATACTTCTAACCCGATCTGGAAACACCATATATTTT

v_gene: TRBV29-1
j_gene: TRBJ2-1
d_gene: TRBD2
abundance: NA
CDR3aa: CSQREGSYNEQFF
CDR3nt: TGCAGCCAGCGGGAGGGGTCCTACAATGAGCAGTTCTTC

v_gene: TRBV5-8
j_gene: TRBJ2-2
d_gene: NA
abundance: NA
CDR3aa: CASSLGGTGTGELFF
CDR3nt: TGTGCCAGCAGCTTGGGTGGAACAGGGACCGGGGAGCTGTTTTTT

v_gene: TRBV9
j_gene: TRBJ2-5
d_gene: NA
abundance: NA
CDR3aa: CASSVSDRSETQYF
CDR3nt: TGTGCCAGCAGCGTATCAGACAGGTCAGAGACCCAGTACTTC

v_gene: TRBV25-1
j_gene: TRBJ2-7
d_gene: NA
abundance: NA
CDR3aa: CASSEYKGVEYEQYF
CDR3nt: TGTGCCAGCAGTGAATACAAGGGAGTGGAGTACGAGCAGTACTTC

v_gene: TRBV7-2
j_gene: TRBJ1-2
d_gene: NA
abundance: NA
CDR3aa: CASRVLQGDYGYTF
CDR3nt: TGTGCCAGCAGAGTACTTCAGGGAGACTATGGCTACACCTTC

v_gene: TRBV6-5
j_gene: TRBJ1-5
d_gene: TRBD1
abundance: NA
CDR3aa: CASSSTGAWSNQPQHF
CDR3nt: TGTGCCAGCAGTTCAACAGGGGCTTGGAGCAATCAGCCCCAGCATTTT

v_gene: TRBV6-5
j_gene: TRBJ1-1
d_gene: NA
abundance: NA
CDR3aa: CASGRGAEAFF
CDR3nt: TGTGCCAGCGGCCGGGGGGCTGAAGCTTTCTTT

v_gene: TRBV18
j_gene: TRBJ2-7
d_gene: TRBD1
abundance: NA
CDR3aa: CASSLLKQGLNYEQYF
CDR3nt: TGTGCCAGCTCACTTCTCAAACAGGGGCTCAACTACGAGCAGTACTTC

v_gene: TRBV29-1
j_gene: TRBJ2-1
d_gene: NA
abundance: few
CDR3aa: CSVEWGGGEQFF
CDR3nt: TGCAGCGTTGAATGGGGGGGCGGTGAGCAGTTCTTC

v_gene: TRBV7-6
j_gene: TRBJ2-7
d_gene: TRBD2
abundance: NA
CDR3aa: CASSSRGGLAYEQYF
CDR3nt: TGTGCCAGCAGCTCCCGAGGGGGACTAGCCTACGAGCAGTACTTC

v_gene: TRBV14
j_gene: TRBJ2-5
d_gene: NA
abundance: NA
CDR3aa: CASSQAGLGTQYF
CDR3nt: TGTGCCAGCAGCCAAGCCGGTTTGGGGACCCAGTACTTC

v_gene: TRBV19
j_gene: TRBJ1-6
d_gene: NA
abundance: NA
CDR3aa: CASTVREDSPLHF
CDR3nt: TGTGCCAGTACCGTCAGGGAGGATTCACCCCTCCACTTT

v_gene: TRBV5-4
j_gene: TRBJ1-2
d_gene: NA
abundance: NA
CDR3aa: CASSLASTYYGYTF
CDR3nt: TGTGCCAGCAGCTTGGCCAGCACCTACTATGGCTACACCTTC

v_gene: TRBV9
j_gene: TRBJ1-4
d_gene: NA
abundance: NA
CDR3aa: CASTFGGTNEKLFF
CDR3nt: TGTGCCAGCACCTTCGGGGGAACTAATGAAAAACTGTTTTTT

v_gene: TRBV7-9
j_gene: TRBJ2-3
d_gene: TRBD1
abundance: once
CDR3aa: CASSSSRGPSDTQYF
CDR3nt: TGTGCCAGCAGCTCCTCCAGGGGGCCCTCAGATACGCAGTATTTT

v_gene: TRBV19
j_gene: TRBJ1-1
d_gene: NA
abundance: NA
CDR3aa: CASSRRTEAFF
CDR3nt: TGTGCCAGTAGCCGCCGCACTGAAGCTTTCTTT

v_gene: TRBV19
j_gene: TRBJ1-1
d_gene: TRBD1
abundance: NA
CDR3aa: CASSTRRQGMNTEAFF
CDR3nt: TGTGCCAGTAGTACCCGACGACAGGGCATGAACACTGAAGCTTTCTTT

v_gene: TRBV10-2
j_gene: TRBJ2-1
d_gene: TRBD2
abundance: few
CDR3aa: CASRLQGLAGGNEQFF
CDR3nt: TGCGCCAGCAGACTCCAGGGGCTAGCGGGGGGAAATGAGCAGTTCTTC

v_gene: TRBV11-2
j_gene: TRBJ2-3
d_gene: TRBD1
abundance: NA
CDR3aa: CASSWTGSGTQYF
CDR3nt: TGTGCCAGCAGCTGGACAGGGTCCGGTACGCAGTATTTT

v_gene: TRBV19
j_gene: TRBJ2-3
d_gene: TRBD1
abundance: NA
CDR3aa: CASSKDRGRTDTQYF
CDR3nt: TGTGCCAGTAGTAAGGACAGGGGGCGAACAGATACGCAGTATTTT

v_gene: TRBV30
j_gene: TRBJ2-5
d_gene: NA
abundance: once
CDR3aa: CAWTGVGQETQYF
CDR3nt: TGTGCCTGGACGGGGGTAGGGCAAGAGACCCAGTACTTC

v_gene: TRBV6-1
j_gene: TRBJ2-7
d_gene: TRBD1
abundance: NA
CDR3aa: CASFDHQGDEQYF
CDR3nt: TGTGCCAGCTTCGACCATCAGGGGGACGAGCAGTACTTC